The 2 T cell receptor beta chains presented below share a single source sample, sequenced in a study of shared clonotypes between healthy human individuals. Clones were read by immunoSEQ multiplex PCR, and TCRdb kept only the in-frame ones, dropping some. The sample holds 2 million or so clones, roughly 96% seen once. Sequencing was carried out using naive CD4+ T cells sorted from blood. The subset: CD45RA+ positively selected. The receptors derive from a man between 18 and 29 years old in good health.

On this clone itself: The same CDR3 is also encoded by other DNA sequences in this sample. The chain is built from TRBV7-9 and TRBJ2-1; possible D gene TRBD2, 6 bases. CDR3 length equals 15 residues. Germline V lookup: CDR1 SEHNR, CDR2 FQNEAQ (reference sequence). V shed 0 bases and J shed 2 bases, with 8 bases lying between them. The CDR3 DNA reads as TGTGCCAGCAGCTTAGCGGGAGGCGCCTACAATGAGCAGTTCTTC. This codes for CASSLAGGAYNEQFF.

V usage is TRBV11-2 and J usage is TRBJ2-3, with a weak D call TRBD1 (5 bases). The CDR3 extends over 16 amino acids. The V end was cut by 4 bases, the J end by 3 bases, with 17 bases between. Germline CDR1 and CDR2: SGHAT and FQNNGV. In DNA form, the CDR3 reads TGTGCCAGCAGCTCTAGGGGCCAGGCTGGGACAGATACGCAGTATTTT. Translation: CASSSRGQAGTDTQYF.